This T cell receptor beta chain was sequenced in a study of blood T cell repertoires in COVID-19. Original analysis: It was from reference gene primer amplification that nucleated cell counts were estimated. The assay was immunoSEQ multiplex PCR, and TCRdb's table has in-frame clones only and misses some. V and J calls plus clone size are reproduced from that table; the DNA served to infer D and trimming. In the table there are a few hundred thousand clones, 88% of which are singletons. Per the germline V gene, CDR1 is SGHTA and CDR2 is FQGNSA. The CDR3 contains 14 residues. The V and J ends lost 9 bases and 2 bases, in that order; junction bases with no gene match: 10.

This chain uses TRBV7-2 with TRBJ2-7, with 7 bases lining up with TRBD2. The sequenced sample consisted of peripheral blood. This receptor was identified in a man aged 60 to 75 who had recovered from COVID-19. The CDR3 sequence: CASRPGGRPYEQYF. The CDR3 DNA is TGTGCCAGTCGACCGGGAGGTCGGCCCTACGAGCAGTACTTC.